This T cell receptor (beta chain) is from a study of blood T cell repertoires in COVID-19. The overall study: Material from acute and convalescent COVID-19 was sourced from the United States, Italy and Spain. PBMCs, B-cell-depleted T cells, or T cells provided the cDNA or gDNA that made up the material.

As originally analysed: The assay estimated nucleated cells by amplifying reference gene primers. Sequencing was performed with immunoSEQ multiplex PCR; in TCRdb, only in-frame clones are kept and a portion is missing. D and trimming were read from the DNA, whereas the V and J calls and clone size are those reported in that table. The sample yields fewer than 60,000 clones, approximately 80% seen once. Only a few counts were recorded for this clone. The CDR3 is 13 amino acids. Germline V gives CDR1 MNHEY, CDR2 SVGEGT. V was trimmed by 5 bases and J by 7 bases, leaving 12 bases between them. The TCR was taken from a man aged 55 to 70 with acute or convalescent COVID-19. V usage is TRBV6-2 or TRBV6-3 and J usage is TRBJ1-5, with TRBD1 as a possible D gene (6 bases). The sequenced material came from peripheral blood. CDR3 sequence (DNA): TGTGCCAGCAGTCCAGGGGCAGAACAGCCCCAGCATTTT. It encodes CASSPGAEQPQHF.